A single TCR beta chain is shown here with its context. The sample belongs to a study of cytomegalovirus exposure and HLA in healthy donors. For the study at large: In terms of ancestry, the Caucasian-associated cluster contained roughly 80% of the approximately 430 genotyped donors.

The PCR made use of 60 Vbeta and 13 Jbeta primers. Only in-frame clones appear in the TCRdb table, and some are missing; sequencing was by immunoSEQ multiplex PCR. The sample lists 83,000 or so clones; about 85% were seen once. CDR1 SQVTM and CDR2 ANQGSEA come from the germline V gene. The V and J ends lost 2 bases and 4 bases, in that order; junction bases with no gene match: 7. The CDR3 spans 15 residues. The genes are TRBV29-1 and TRBJ2-1, with TRBD2 matching over 8 bases. The sequence was obtained from a woman aged 40 to 50 in good health and CMV-seropositive. Material: PBMCs. The DNA of the CDR3 is TGCAGCGTTGAACCAGGCGGGAGGCCTTACAATGAGCAGTTCTTC. The encoded protein is CSVEPGGRPYNEQFF.